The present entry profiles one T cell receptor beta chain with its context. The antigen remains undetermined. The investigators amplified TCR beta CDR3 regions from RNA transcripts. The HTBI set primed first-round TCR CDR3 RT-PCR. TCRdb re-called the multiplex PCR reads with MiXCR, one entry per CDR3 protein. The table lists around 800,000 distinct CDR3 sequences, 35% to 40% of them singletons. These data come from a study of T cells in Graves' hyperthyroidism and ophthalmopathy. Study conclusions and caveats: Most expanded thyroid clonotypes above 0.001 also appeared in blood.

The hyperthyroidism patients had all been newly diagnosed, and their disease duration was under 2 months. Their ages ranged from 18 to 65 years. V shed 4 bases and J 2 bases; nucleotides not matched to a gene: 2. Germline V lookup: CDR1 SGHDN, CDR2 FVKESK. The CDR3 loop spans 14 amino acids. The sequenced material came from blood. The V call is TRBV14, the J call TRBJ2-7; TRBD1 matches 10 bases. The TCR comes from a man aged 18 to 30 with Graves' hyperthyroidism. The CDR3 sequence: CASSRQGATYEQYF. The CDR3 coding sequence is TGTGCCAGCAGCCGACAGGGGGCCACCTACGAGCAGTACTTC.